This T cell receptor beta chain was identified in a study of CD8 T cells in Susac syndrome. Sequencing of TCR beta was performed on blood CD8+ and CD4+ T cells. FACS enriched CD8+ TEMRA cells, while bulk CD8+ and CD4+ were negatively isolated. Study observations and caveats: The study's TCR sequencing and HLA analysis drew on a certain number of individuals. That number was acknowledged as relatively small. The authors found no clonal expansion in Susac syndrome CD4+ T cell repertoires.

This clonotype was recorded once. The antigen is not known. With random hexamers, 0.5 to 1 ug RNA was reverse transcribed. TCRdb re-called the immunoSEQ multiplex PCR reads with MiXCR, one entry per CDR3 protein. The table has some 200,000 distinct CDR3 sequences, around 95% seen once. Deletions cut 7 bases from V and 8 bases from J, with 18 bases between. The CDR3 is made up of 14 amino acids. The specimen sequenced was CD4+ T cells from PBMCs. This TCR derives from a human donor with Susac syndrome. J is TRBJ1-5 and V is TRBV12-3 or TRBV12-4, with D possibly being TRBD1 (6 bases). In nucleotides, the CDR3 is TGTGCCAGCAATCCACGGGGGGGGCAGGAGCCCCAGCATTTT. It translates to CASNPRGGQEPQHF.